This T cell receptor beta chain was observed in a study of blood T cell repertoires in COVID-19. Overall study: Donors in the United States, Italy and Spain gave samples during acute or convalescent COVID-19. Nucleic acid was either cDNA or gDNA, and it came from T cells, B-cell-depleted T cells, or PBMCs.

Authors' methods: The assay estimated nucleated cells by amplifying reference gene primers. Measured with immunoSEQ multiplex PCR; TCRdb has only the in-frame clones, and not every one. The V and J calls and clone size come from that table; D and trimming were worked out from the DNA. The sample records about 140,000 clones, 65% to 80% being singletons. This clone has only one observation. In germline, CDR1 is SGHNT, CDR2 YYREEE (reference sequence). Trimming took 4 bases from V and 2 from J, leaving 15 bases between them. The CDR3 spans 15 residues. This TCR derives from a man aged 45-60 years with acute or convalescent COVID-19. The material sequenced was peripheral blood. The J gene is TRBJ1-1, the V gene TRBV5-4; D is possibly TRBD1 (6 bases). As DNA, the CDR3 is TGTGCCAGCAGCCCCAGGGGCCGAGGAAACACTGAAGCTTTCTTT. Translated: CASSPRGRGNTEAFF.